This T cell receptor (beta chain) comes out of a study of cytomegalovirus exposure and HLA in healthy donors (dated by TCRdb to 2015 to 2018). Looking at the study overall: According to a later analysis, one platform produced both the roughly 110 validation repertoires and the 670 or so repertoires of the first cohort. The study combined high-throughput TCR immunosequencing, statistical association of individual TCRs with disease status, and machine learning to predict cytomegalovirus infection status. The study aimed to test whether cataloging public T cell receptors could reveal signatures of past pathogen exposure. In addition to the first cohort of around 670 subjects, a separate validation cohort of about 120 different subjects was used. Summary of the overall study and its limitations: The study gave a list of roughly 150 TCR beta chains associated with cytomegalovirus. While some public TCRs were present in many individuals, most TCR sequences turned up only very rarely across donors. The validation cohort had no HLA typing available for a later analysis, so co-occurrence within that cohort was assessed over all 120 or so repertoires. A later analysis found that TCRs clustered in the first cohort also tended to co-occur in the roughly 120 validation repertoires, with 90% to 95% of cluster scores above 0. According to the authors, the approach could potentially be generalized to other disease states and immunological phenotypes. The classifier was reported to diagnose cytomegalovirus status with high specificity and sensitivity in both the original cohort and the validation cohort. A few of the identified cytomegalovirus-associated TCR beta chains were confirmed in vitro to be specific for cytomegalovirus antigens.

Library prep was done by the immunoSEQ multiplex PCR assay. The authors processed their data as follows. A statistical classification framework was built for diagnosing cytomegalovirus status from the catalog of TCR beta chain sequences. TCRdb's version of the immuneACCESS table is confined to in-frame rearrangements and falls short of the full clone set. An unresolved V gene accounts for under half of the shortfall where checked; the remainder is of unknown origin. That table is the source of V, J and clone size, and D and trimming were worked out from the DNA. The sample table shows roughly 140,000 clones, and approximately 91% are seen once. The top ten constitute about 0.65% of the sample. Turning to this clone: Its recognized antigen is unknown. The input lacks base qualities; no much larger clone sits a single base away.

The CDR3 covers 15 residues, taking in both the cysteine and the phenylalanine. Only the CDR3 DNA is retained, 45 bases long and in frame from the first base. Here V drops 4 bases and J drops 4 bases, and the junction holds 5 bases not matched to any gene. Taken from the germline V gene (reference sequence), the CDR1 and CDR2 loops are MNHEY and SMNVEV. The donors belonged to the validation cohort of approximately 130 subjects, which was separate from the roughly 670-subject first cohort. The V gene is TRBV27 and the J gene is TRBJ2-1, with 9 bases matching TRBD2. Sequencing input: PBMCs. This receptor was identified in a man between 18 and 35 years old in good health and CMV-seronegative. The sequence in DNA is TGTGCCAGCAGTTGGCTAGCGGGGCTATACAATGAGCAGTTCTTC. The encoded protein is CASSWLAGLYNEQFF.